Below, 10 T cell receptor beta chains from the same sample are listed, as sequenced in a study of T cells in Graves' hyperthyroidism and ophthalmopathy (dated by TCRdb to about 2019). Receptor libraries were prepared by multiplex PCR. Sequencing relied on an Illumina HiSeq 2000. The TCR beta CDR3 regions were amplified from the RNA transcripts. The first round of RT-PCR for the TCR CDR3 was performed with the HTBI primer set and the Qiagen OneStep RT-PCR kit. TCRdb itself trimmed the public reads at Q25 with fastp, ran MiXCR and retained productive beta chains. Identical CDR3 protein sequences are pooled into one entry, listed with their most common genes and DNA. The sample table lists around 350,000 distinct CDR3 sequences, less than 15% of them with a count of one. The ten largest make up around 9.2% of the sample. What was sequenced was blood. The source is a woman between 18 and 30 years old with Graves' hyperthyroidism.

Ten or more counts support this clonotype. This chain links TRBV2 with TRBJ2-1, with D possibly called TRBD1 or TRBD2 (6 bases each). The CDR3 consists of 16 residues. Germline V gives CDR1 SNHLY, CDR2 FYNNEI. V lost 5 bases and J 5 bases, leaving 19 bases between the germline ends. The CDR3 here is CASSYSPGEGDNEQFF. In DNA form, the CDR3 reads TGTGCCAGCAGTTATTCCCCGGGAGAGGGGGACAATGAGCAGTTCTTC.

Concerning this clonotype: A much larger clone sits a single nucleotide away, making a read error possible. The chain links TRBV6-1 to TRBJ1-2; unclear D gene. V gave up 7 bases and J gave up 4 bases, with 28 bases separating them. Germline V CDR1 and CDR2: MNHNS, SASEGT. The CDR3 totals 18 residues. The CDR3 loop is CASIQKEDHQFYAYGYTF. The DNA for the CDR3 is TGTGCCAGCATTCAGAAAGAAGACCACCAATTCTATGCCTATGGCTACACCTTC.

This clonotype was counted many times. The rearrangement uses TRBV6-1 and TRBJ1-1, with TRBD1 as a possible D gene (6 bases). The V end lost 1 base, the J end lost 3 bases, and 12 bases lay between the germline ends. Germline V gene sequence: CDR1 MNHNS, CDR2 SASEGT. The CDR3 spans 15 residues. CDR3 in DNA: TGTGCCAGCAGTGAAGTTGAGGGGGGGTACACTGAAGCTTTCTTT. Residues: CASSEVEGGYTEAFF.

This clonotype has at least ten counts. This sequence joins TRBV2 and TRBJ1-5, with 9 bases that match TRBD1. CDR1 is SNHLY, CDR2 FYNNEI, per germline. V was pared by 0 bases and J by 7 bases, with 4 bases of the junction left unmatched. There are 15 residues in the CDR3. In DNA form, the CDR3 reads TGTGCCAGCAGTGAAGCTGGACAGGGGAACCAGCCCCAGCATTTT. Translation: CASSEAGQGNQPQHF.

The gene calls are TRBV6-2 or TRBV6-3 and TRBJ2-1; D remains unclear. Trimming pared 8 bases from V and 6 bases from J, leaving 14 bases between. Germline V gives CDR1 MNHEY, CDR2 SVGEGT. The CDR3 totals 13 residues. The CDR3: CASHSDIRNEQFF. CDR3 nucleotides: TGTGCCAGCCACTCAGACATTCGCAATGAGCAGTTCTTC.

The chain joins TRBV7-9 to TRBJ2-4; 8 nucleotides align to TRBD1. The CDR3 loop spans 14 amino acids. Germline CDR1 is SEHNR and CDR2 is FQNEAQ (reference sequence). V lost 4 bases and J lost 8; bases outside the gene matches: 7. The CDR3 nucleotides read TGTGCCAGCAGCTCAGTGACAGGGGTCGACATTCAGTACTTC. Encoded protein: CASSSVTGVDIQYF.

This clonotype appeared many times. V usage is TRBV5-8 and J usage is TRBJ2-5; D possibly matches TRBD1 or TRBD2 (5 bases each). Trimming took 4 bases from V and 2 from J, leaving 12 bases between them. The CDR3 totals 14 residues. Per germline, CDR1 SGHTS and CDR2 YDEGEE. CDR3 DNA sequence: TGTGCCAGCAGCCCGGGACGCACGCAAGAGACCCAGTACTTC. Translated: CASSPGRTQETQYF. The entire variable domain, with the rest obtained from reference TRBV5-8 and TRBJ2-5, is as follows: EAGVTQSPTHLIKTRGQQATLRCSPISGHTSVYWYQQALGLGLQFLLWYDEGEERNRGNFPPRFSGRQFPNYSSELNVNALELEDSALYLCASSPGRTQETQYFGPGTRLLVL.

This clonotype was seen many times. The chain recombines TRBV28 with TRBJ2-7; D is perhaps TRBD2 (5 bases). This CDR3 is 15 amino acids long. V was clipped by 6 bases and J by 2 bases, with 17 bases between them. Germline lookup yields CDR1 MDHEN and CDR2 SYDVKM. The CDR3: CASRFFSDWTYEQYF. In nucleotides, the CDR3 is TGTGCCAGCAGATTCTTCTCGGACTGGACCTACGAGCAGTACTTC.

This clonotype was recorded a few times. CDR3 DNA sequence: TGTGCCAGCAGTCAGGACCTGAACACTGAAGCTTTCTTT. As protein: CASSQDLNTEAFF. This chain connects TRBV2 to TRBJ1-1; D is undetermined. CDR3 size: 13 residues. Trimming left V 5 bases short and J 0 bases short, with 7 bases between. Germline CDR1 and CDR2: SNHLY and FYNNEI. The full variable domain, completed using reference TRBV2 and TRBJ1-1, is EPEVTQTPSHQVTQMGQEVILRCVPISNHLYFYWYRQILGQKVEFLVSFYNNEISEKSEIFDDQFSVERPDGSNFTLKIRSTKLEDSAMYFCASSQDLNTEAFFGQGTRLTVV.

This clonotype has at least ten counts. This chain uses TRBV20-1 with TRBJ2-7; 8 bases map to TRBD2. In germline, CDR1 is DFQATT, CDR2 SNEGSKA (reference sequence). The V and J ends lost 6 bases and 4 bases, in that order; junction bases with no gene match: 11. This CDR3 comprises 14 residues. CDR3 sequence: CSAREGGRRYEQYF. DNA for the CDR3: TGCAGTGCCCGGGAGGGCGGGAGAAGGTACGAGCAGTACTTC.